Sequencing of this T cell receptor (beta chain) was carried out in a study of Ad26.COV2.S vaccination and SARS-CoV-2 variants. Study at large: Donor was assigned to the Ad26.COV2.S arm of trial COV1001. Donor got 5x10^10 or 1x10^11 viral particles of Ad26.COV2.S.

Regarding this clone: As yet, its antigen is unknown.

The sample's treatment: 15 to 20 received Ad26.COV2.S at low or high dose, single or two shots; about 5 received placebo; per-sample allocation not given. Collection of the samples took place on day 63 after the first injection of vaccine or placebo. This CDR3 comprises 15 residues. CDR1 SEHNR and CDR2 FQNEAQ come from the germline V gene (reference sequence). V gave up 1 base and J gave up 6 bases, with 12 bases separating them. Overall study findings and caveats: While placebo recipients had lower spike-specific TCR breadth, vaccine recipients had more. The TCR breadth and depth analyses may have understated or missed part of the total T cell responses.

Repertoires were generated with immunoSEQ multiplex PCR, while TCRdb's copy carries only in-frame clones and drops some. The repertoire holds about 350,000 clones, with around 84% as singletons. The chain links TRBV7-9 to TRBJ1-4; D gene unclear. This receptor was identified in a person aged 18-65 years who received the Ad26.COV2.S COVID-19 vaccine or a placebo. Material: peripheral blood, obtained in a trial of Ad26.COV2.S vaccine versus placebo. CDR3 DNA: TGTGCCAGCAGCTTAGAGGCAGGAGTGGATGAAAAACTGTTTTTT. This encodes CASSLEAGVDEKLFF.